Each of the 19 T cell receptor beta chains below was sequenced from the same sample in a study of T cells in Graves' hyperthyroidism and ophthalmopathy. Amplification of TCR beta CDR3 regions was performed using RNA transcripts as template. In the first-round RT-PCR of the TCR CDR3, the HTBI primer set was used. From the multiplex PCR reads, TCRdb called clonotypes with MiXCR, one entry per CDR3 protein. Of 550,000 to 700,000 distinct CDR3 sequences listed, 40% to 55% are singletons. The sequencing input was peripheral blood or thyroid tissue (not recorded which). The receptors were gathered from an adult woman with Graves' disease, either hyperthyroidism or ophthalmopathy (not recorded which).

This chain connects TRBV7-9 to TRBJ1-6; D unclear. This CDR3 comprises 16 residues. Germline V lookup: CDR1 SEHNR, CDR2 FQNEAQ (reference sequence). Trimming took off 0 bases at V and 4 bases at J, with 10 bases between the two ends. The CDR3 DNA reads TGTGCCAGCAGCTTAGCGTCACCAGATTATAATTCACCCCTCCACTTT. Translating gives CASSLASPDYNSPLHF.

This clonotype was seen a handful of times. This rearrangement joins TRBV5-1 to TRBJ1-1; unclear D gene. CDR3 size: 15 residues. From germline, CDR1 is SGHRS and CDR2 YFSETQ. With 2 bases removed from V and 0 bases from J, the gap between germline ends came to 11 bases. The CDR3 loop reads CASSFVGVMNTEAFF. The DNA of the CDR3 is TGCGCCAGCAGCTTTGTCGGTGTGATGAACACTGAAGCTTTCTTT.

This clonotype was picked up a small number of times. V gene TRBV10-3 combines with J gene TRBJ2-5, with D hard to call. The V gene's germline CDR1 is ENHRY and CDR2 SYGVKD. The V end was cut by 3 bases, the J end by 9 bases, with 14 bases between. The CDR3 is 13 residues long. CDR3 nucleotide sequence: TGTGCCATCAGTGACAGGAGCAATCAGCCCCAGTACTTC. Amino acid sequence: CAISDRSNQPQYF.

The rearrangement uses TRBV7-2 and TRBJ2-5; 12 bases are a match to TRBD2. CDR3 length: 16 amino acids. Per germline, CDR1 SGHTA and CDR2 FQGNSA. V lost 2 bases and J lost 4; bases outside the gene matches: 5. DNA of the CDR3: TGTGCCAGCAGCTTACCGGGACTAGCGGGTGGAGAGACCCAGTACTTC. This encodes CASSLPGLAGGETQYF.

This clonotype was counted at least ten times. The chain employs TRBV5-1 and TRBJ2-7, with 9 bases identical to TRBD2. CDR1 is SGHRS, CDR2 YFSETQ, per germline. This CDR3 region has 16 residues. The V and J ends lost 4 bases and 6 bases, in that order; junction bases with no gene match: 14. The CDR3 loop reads CASSLPEGSGSSEQYF. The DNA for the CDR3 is TGCGCCAGCAGCCTCCCCGAGGGTAGCGGGAGCTCCGAGCAGTACTTC.

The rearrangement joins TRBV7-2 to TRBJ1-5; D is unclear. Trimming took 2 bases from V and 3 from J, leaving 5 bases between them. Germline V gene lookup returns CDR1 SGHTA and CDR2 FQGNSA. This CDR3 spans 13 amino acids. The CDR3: CASSLYLNQPQHF. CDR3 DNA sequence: TGTGCCAGCAGCTTATACCTCAATCAGCCCCAGCATTTT. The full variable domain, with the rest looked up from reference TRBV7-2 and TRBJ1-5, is GAGVSQSPSNKVTEKGKDVELRCDPISGHTALYWYRQSLGQGLEFLIYFQGNSAPDKSGLPSDRFSAERTGGSVSTLTIQRTQQEDSAVYLCASSLYLNQPQHFGDGTRLSIL.

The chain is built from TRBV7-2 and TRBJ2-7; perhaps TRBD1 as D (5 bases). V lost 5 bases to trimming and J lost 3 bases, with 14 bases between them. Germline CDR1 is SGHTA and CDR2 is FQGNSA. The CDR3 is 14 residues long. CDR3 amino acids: CASSPRQRNYEQYF. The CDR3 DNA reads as TGTGCCAGCAGCCCTCGACAGAGGAACTACGAGCAGTACTTC.

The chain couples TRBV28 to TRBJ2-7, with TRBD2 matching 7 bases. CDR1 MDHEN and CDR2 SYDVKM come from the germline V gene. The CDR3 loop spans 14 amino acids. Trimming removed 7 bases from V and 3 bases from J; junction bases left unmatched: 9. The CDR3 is CASIRGSNLYEQYF. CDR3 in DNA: TGTGCCAGCATACGCGGGAGTAATCTCTACGAGCAGTACTTC.

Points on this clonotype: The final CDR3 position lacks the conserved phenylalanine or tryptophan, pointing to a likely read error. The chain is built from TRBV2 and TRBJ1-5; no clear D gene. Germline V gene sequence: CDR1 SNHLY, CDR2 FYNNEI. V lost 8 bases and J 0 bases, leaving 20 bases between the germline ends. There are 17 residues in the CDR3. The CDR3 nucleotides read TGTGCCAGCGGCTTATTCGGCCAGAAATATAGCAATCAGCCCCAGCATCTT. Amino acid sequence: CASGLFGQKYSNQPQHL.

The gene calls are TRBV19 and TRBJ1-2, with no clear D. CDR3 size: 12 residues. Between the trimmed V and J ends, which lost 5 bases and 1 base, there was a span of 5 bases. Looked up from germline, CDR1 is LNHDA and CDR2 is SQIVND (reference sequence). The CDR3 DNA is TGTGCCAGTAGTGATCATAACTATGGCTACACCTTC. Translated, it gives CASSDHNYGYTF.

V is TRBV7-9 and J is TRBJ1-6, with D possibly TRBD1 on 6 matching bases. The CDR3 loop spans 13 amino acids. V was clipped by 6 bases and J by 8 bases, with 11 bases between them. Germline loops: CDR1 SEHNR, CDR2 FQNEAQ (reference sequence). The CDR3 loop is CASSPDRYSPLHF. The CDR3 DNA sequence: TGTGCCAGCAGTCCTGACAGGTATTCACCCCTCCACTTT.

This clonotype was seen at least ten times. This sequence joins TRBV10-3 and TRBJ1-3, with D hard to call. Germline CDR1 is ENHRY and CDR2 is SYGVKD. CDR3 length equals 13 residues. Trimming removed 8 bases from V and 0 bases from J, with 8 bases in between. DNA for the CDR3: TGTGCCATCGCGAGACTCTCTGGAAACACCATATATTTT. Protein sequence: CAIARLSGNTIYF.

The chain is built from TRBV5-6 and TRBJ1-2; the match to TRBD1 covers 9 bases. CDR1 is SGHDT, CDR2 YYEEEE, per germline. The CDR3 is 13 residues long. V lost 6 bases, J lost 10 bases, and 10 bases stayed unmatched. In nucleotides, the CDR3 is TGTGCCAGCATTCGACAGGGGGGGTACGACTACACCTTC. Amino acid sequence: CASIRQGGYDYTF.

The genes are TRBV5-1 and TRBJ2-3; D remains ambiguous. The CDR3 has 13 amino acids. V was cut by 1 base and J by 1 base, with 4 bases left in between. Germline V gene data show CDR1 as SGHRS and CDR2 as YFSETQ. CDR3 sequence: CASSLFGTDTQYF. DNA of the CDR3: TGCGCCAGCAGCTTGTTCGGCACAGATACGCAGTATTTT.

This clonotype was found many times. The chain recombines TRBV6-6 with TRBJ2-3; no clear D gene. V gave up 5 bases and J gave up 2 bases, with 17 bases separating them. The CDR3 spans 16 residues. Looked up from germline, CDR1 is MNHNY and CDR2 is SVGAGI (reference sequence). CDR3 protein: CASSERGSGPTDTQYF. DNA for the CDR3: TGTGCCAGCAGTGAAAGAGGCTCCGGGCCCACAGATACGCAGTATTTT.

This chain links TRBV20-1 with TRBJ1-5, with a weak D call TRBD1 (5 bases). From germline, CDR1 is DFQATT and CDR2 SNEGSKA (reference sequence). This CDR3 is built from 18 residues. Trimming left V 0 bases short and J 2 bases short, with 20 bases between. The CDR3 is CSAREDGGGFWRNQPQHF. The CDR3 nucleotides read TGCAGTGCTAGAGAGGATGGGGGGGGTTTCTGGCGCAATCAGCCCCAGCATTTT.

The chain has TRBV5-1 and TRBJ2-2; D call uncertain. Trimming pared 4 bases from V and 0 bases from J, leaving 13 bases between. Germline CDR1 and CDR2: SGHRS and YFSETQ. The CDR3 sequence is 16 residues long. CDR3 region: CASSAPGPTNTGELFF. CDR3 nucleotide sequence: TGCGCCAGCAGCGCTCCGGGTCCCACGAACACCGGGGAGCTGTTTTTT. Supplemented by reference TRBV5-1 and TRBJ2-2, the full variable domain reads KAGVTQTPRYLIKTRGQQVTLSCSPISGHRSVSWYQQTPGQGLQFLFEYFSETQRNKGNFPGRFSGRQFSNSRSEMNVSTLELGDSALYLCASSAPGPTNTGELFFGEGSRLTVL.

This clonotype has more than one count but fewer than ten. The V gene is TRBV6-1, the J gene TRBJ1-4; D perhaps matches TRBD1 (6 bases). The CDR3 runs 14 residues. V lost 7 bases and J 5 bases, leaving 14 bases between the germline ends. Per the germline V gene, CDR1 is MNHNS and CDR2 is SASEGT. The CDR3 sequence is CASKPGQVNEKLFF. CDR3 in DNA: TGTGCCAGCAAACCGGGACAAGTGAATGAAAAACTGTTTTTT.

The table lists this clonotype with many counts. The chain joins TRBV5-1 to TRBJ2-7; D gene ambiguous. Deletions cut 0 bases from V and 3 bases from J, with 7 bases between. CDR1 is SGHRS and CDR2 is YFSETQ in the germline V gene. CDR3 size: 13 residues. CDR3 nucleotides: TGCGCCAGCAGCTTGGAGGGATTCTACGAGCAGTACTTC. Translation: CASSLEGFYEQYF.